These T cell receptor beta chains were read from a single sample in a study of shared clonotypes between healthy human individuals. Sequencing was performed with immunoSEQ multiplex PCR; in TCRdb, only in-frame clones are kept and a portion is missing. The table lists more than 2 million clones, 93% of them singletons. What was sequenced was naive CD8+ T cells from PBMCs. Receptors were obtained from a man aged 18 to 30 in good health. Some clones in this sample may be carry-over from other donors' samples. Each CDR3 is given with its conserved first and last residue. Each record gives: J gene, D gene, V gene, clone size, CDR3 DNA, CDR3 protein. D genes are given only for firm matches. Clone size, where shown, is once, few, many, or a class for clones that have expanded.

TRBJ1-1 | NA | TRBV7-9 | NA | TGTGCCAGCAGCTTATATGGCACTGAAGCTTTCTTT | CASSLYGTEAFF
TRBJ2-5 | NA | TRBV19 | NA | TGTGCCAGTATCGCCTTACGGGGGATCGGAGAGACCCAGTACTTC | CASIALRGIGETQYF
TRBJ2-7 | NA | TRBV6-6 | once | TGTGCCAGCACCCCCGGAGATTACGAGCAGTACTTC | CASTPGDYEQYF
TRBJ1-1 | NA | TRBV4-1 | once | TGCGCCAGCAGCCCCGCGGGGGGGAAGGAGACTGAAGCTTTCTTT | CASSPAGGKETEAFF
TRBJ2-7 | NA | TRBV27 | NA | TGTGCCAGCAGTCCCTCCCGGGCAGGGACGAGGCGGGAGCAGTACTTC | CASSPSRAGTRREQYF
TRBJ2-3 | NA | TRBV21-1 | NA | TGTGCCAGCAGCCAGAATCAGACTGGTAGGACAGATACGCAGTATTTT | CASSQNQTGRTDTQYF
TRBJ1-5 | NA | TRBV2 | once | TGTGCCAGCACCCCCCACGGGGACGGCTATCTTCAGCCCCAGCATTTT | CASTPHGDGYLQPQHF
TRBJ1-5 | NA | TRBV27 | once | TGTGCCAGCAGTGTCAGCGTCAATCAGCCCCAGCATTTT | CASSVSVNQPQHF
TRBJ1-1 | NA | TRBV13 | NA | TGTGCCAGCAGCTCGGTCGGGGGACAACTGAACACTGAAGCTTTCTTT | CASSSVGGQLNTEAFF
TRBJ2-7 | NA | TRBV27 | NA | TGTGCCAGCAGTTTATCGGCGGGCTACGAGCAGTACTTC | CASSLSAGYEQYF
TRBJ2-3 | NA | TRBV7-2 | NA | TGTGCCAGCAGCTCATCGACGGCTAAGACAGAGGATACGCAGTATTTT | CASSSSTAKTEDTQYF
TRBJ1-2 | NA | TRBV9 | NA | TGTGCCAGCAGCACGGTGTCTGGCTACACCTTC | CASSTVSGYTF
TRBJ2-2 | TRBD2 | TRBV29-1 | NA | TGCAGCGTTGTTGCGGGAGGGCCAAACACCGGGGAGCTGTTTTTT | CSVVAGGPNTGELFF
TRBJ2-3 | TRBD1 | TRBV7-9 | NA | TGTGCCAGCAGCCCCCGGCAGGGGGCCTTTACAGATACGCAGTATTTT | CASSPRQGAFTDTQYF
TRBJ2-7 | NA | TRBV4-3 | NA | TGCGCCAGCAGCCAAGATGGAGGGGGCGGCTCCGAGCAGTACTTC | CASSQDGGGGSEQYF
TRBJ2-3 | NA | TRBV27 | NA | TGTGCCAGCAGTTTAAGGGCAGATACGCAGTATTTT | CASSLRADTQYF
TRBJ1-6 | NA | TRBV5-1 | NA | TGCGCCAGCAGCTTGGATCTTCTGTCGAGCTCCTATAATTCACCCCTCCACTTT | CASSLDLLSSSYNSPLHF